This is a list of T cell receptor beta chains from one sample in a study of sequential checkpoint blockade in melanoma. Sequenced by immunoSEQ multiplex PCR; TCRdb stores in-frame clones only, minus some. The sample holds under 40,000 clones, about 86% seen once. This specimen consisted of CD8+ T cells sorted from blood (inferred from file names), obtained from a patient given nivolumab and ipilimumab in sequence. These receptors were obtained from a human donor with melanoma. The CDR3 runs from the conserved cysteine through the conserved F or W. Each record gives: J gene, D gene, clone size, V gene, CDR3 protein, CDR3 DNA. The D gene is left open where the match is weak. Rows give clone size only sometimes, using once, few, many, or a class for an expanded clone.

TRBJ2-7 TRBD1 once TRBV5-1 CANTPGQGRLGEQYF TGCGCCAACACACCGGGACAGGGCCGGTTAGGCGAGCAGTACTTC
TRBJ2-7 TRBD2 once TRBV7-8 CASSSGTSGPYEQYF TGTGCCAGCAGCTCAGGGACTAGCGGCCCTTACGAGCAGTACTTC
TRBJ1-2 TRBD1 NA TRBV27 CASSPDRDSRHGYTF TGTGCCAGCAGTCCCGACCGGGACAGCAGACATGGCTACACCTTC
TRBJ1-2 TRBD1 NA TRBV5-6 CASSRTGVHGYTF TGTGCCAGCAGCCGAACAGGGGTCCATGGCTACACCTTC
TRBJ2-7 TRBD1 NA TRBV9 CASSPGQGGYEQYF TGTGCCAGCAGCCCGGGACAGGGAGGCTACGAGCAGTACTTC
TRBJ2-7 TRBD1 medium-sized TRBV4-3 CASSLRRRQGVYEQYF TGCGCCAGCAGTCTAAGACGGAGACAGGGGGTCTACGAGCAGTACTTC
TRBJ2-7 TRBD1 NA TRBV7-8 CASSWGQAYEQYF TGTGCCAGCAGCTGGGGACAGGCCTACGAGCAGTACTTC
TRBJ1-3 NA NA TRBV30 CAWKLISQGNTIYF TGTGCCTGGAAACTCATCTCACAGGGAAACACCATATATTTT
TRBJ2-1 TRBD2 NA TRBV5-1 CASSLVAGGPYNEQFF TGCGCCAGCAGCTTGGTGGCGGGGGGGCCGTACAATGAGCAGTTCTTC
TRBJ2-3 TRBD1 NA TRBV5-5 CASSLASGGFPDTQYF TGTGCCAGCAGCTTGGCCTCAGGGGGCTTTCCAGATACGCAGTATTTT
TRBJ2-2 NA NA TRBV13 CASSLAGPGELFF TGTGCCAGCAGCTTGGCGGGTCCCGGGGAGCTGTTTTTT
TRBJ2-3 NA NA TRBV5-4 CASSLGGVGDTQYF TGTGCCAGCAGCTTGGGCGGGGTTGGAGATACGCAGTATTTT
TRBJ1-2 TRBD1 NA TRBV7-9 CASSPKEEGATGYTF TGTGCCAGCAGCCCGAAGGAGGAGGGGGCTACTGGCTACACCTTC
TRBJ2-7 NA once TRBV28 CASSLAFRGWGYEQYF TGTGCCAGCAGTTTGGCCTTCCGGGGGTGGGGGTACGAGCAGTACTTC
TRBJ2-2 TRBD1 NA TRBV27 CASSTRTGDTGELFF TGTGCCAGCAGTACCCGGACAGGGGACACCGGGGAGCTGTTTTTT
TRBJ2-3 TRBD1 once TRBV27 CASSSLQGADTQYF TGTGCCAGCAGCTCATTACAGGGGGCAGATACGCAGTATTTT
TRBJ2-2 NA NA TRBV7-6 CASSLSAGGGTGELFF TGTGCCAGCAGCTTATCGGCAGGGGGAGGCACCGGGGAGCTGTTTTTT
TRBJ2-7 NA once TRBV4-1 CASSQGDRSYEQYF TGCGCCAGCAGCCAAGGAGATCGCTCCTACGAGCAGTACTTC
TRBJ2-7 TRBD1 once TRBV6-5 CASSYETGVHEQYF TGTGCCAGCAGTTACGAGACAGGGGTCCACGAGCAGTACTTC
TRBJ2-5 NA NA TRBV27 CASTYAFGWETQYF TGTGCCAGCACATACGCGTTCGGGTGGGAGACCCAGTACTTC
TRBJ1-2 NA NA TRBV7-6 CASSLRGARGGGYTF TGTGCCAGCAGCTTACGGGGGGCGCGAGGGGGTGGCTACACCTTC
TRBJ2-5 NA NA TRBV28 CASSFVGARETQYF TGTGCCAGCAGTTTTGTAGGGGCCCGGGAGACCCAGTACTTC
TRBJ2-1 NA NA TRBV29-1 CSVYQGIGQFF TGCAGCGTTTACCAGGGTATCGGGCAGTTCTTC
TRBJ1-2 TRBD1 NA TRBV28 CASSVDRAYGYTF TGTGCCAGCAGTGTGGACAGGGCCTATGGCTACACCTTC
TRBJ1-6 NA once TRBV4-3 CASSLLLGGRSNSPLHF TGCGCCAGCAGCCTTCTTCTGGGGGGTCGTTCTAATTCACCCCTCCACTTT
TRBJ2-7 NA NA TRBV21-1 CASSKRAEGGAYEQYF TGTGCCAGCAGCAAAAGGGCTGAGGGGGGGGCCTACGAGCAGTACTTC
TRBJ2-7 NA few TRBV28 CASSLWGQTYEQYF TGTGCCAGCAGTTTATGGGGGCAGACCTACGAGCAGTACTTC
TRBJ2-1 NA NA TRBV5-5 CASSLVAGPYNEQFF TGTGCCAGCAGCTTGGTCGCGGGCCCCTACAATGAGCAGTTCTTC
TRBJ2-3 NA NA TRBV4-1 CASSQGRSHYTQYF TGCGCCAGCAGCCAAGGGAGGAGTCATTATACGCAGTATTTT
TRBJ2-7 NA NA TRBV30 CAWSLTNYEQYF TGTGCCTGGAGTCTGACTAACTACGAGCAGTACTTC
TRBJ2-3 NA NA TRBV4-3 CASSQSVRRTDTQYF TGCGCCAGCAGCCAATCGGTCAGGCGCACAGATACGCAGTATTTT
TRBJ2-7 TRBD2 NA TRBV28 CASSLDHSGRANYEQYF TGTGCCAGCAGCCTAGACCATAGCGGGAGGGCCAATTACGAGCAGTACTTC
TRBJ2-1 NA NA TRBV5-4 CASSMGPMGLPLNEQFF TGTGCCAGCAGCATGGGGCCGATGGGACTCCCTCTCAATGAGCAGTTCTTC
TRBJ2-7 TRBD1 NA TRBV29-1 CSGGDRAEQYF TGCAGCGGCGGGGACAGGGCCGAGCAGTACTTC
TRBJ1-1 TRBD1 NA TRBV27 CASSIGTGDTEAFF TGTGCCAGCAGTATTGGGACAGGGGACACTGAAGCTTTCTTT
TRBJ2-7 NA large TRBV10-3 CAISAGPSDGGPWGEQYF TGTGCCATCAGCGCTGGCCCAAGTGACGGGGGGCCCTGGGGGGAGCAGTACTTC
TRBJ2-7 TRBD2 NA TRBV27 CASSLTSGRPYEQYF TGTGCCAGCAGCCTGACTAGCGGGAGGCCCTACGAGCAGTACTTC